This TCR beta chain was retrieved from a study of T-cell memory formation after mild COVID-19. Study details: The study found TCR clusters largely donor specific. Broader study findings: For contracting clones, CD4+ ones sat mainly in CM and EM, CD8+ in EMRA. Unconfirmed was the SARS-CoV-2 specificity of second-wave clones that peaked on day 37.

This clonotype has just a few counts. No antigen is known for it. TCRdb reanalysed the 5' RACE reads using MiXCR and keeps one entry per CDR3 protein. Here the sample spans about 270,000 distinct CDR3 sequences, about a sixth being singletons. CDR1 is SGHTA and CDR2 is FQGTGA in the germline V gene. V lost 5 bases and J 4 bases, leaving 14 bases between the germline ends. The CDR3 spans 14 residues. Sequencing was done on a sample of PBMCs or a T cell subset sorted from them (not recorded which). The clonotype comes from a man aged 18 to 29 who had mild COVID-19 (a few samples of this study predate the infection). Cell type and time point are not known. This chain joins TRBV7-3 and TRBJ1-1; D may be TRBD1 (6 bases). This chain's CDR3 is CASSLQGHSTEAFF. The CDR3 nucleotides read TGTGCCAGCAGCCTACAGGGACACAGCACTGAAGCTTTCTTT.